This record covers a single TCR beta chain. The CDR3 is 13 amino acids. The V gene's germline CDR1 is SQVTM and CDR2 ANQGSEA. This sample was included in a study of control samples from healthy donors and cancer patients. Only in-frame clones appear in the TCRdb table, and some are missing; sequencing was by immunoSEQ multiplex PCR. This table lists roughly 200,000 clones. Input material: blood. This TCR came from a woman aged 30 to 39 in good health. The chain carries TRBV29-1 and TRBJ1-6; maybe TRBD1 (6 bases). CDR3 sequence reads: CRVQGGYNSPLHF. DNA for the CDR3: TGCAGGGTTCAAGGGGGCTATAATTCACCCCTCCACTTT. The whole variable domain, filled in from reference TRBV29-1 and TRBJ1-6, reads SAVISQKPSRDICQRGTSLTIQCQVDSQVTMMFWYRQQPGQSLTLIATANQGSEATYESGFVIDKFPISRPNLTFSTLTVSNMSPEDSSIYLCRVQGGYNSPLHFGNGTRLTVT.